This paragraph reports one TCR beta chain. Antigen specificity is unknown. The CDR3 consists of 16 residues. V trimming: 3 bases; J trimming: 4 bases; junction bases outside the gene matches: 7. CDR1 is MNHEY, CDR2 SVGAGI, per germline. The source of the sample is a study of T cells after posttransplantation cyclophosphamide. Methotrexate plus calcineurin inhibitor accompanied controls' myeloablative marrow transplants; sampling was 1 year later. Profiled with immunoSEQ multiplex PCR; TCRdb holds only in-frame clones, not every one. The sample consists of about 17,000 clones, roughly 80% of them appearing once. General study results and limits: Donor-recipient repertoire similarity was low at 1-2 months, rising over year one.

The TCR originated in a male patient aged 25-45 years who received an allogeneic stem cell transplant from an unrelated donor, was CMV-positive, and had acute and chronic GVHD. Some T cells may have come from the graft donor. This sequence joins TRBV6-5 and TRBJ2-2, with 8 bases lining up with TRBD1. Sequenced material: PBMCs, taken 441 days after allogeneic stem cell transplant with calcineurin inhibitor and methotrexate. The CDR3: CASSYPDRGGTGELFF. The CDR3 DNA sequence: TGTGCCAGCAGTTATCCCGACAGGGGAGGCACCGGGGAGCTGTTTTTT.